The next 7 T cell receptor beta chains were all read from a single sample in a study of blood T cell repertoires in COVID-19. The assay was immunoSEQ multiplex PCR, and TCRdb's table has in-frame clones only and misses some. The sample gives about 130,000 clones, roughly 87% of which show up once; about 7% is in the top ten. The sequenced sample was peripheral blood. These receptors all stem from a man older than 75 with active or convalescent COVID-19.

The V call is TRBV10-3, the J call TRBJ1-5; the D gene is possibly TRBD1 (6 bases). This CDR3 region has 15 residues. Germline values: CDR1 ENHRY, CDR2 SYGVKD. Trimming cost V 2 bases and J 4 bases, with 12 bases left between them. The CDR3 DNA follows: TGTGCCATCAGTGAGGCTGACAGGCGGAATCAGCCCCAGCATTTT. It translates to CAISEADRRNQPQHF.

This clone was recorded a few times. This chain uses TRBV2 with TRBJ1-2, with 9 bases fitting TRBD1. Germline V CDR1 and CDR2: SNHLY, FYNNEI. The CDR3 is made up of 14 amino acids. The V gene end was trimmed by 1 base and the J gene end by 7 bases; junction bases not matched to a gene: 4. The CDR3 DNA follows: TGTGCCAGCAGTGAAGACAGGGGGCTGGGTGGCTACACCTTC. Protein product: CASSEDRGLGGYTF.

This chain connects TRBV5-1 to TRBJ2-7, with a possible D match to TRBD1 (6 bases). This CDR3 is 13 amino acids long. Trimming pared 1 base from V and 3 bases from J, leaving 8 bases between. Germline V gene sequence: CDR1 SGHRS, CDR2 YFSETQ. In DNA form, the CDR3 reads TGCGCCAGCAGCTTGAACAGGGTCTACGAGCAGTACTTC. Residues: CASSLNRVYEQYF.

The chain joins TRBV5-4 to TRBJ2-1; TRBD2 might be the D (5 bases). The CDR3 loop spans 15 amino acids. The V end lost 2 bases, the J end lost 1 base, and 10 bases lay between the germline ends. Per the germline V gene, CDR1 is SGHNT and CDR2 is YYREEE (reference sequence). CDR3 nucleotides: TGTGCCAGCAGCTTATTCGGGGAATCCTACAATGAGCAGTTCTTC. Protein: CASSLFGESYNEQFF.

CDR3 sequence reads: CASSAEDEQFF. CDR3 DNA sequence: TGTGCCAGCAGCGCTGAGGATGAGCAGTTCTTC. The chain is built from TRBV11-3 and TRBJ2-1; unclear D gene. CDR3 length: 11 amino acids. V was cut by 5 bases and J by 8 bases, with 7 bases left in between. CDR1 is SGHNT and CDR2 is YENEEA in the germline V gene.

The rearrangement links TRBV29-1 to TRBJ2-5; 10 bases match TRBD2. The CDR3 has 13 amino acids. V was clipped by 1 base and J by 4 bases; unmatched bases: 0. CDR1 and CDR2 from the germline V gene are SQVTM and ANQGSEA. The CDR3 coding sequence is TGCAGCGTTGAAGGACTAGCGGGAGAGACCCAGTACTTC. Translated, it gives CSVEGLAGETQYF.

The CDR3 region is CASSTRLARNYGYTF. Written as DNA, the CDR3 is TGTGCCAGCAGCACCCGACTAGCCCGAAACTATGGCTACACCTTC. The chain is built from TRBV11-2 and TRBJ1-2, with D unresolved. Germline V lookup: CDR1 SGHAT, CDR2 FQNNGV. The CDR3 spans 15 residues. V dropped 5 bases and J dropped 2 bases, with 15 bases sitting between them.